This T cell receptor (beta chain) derives from a study of CD8 T cells in Susac syndrome. Negative isolation was applied to CD8+ and CD4+ T cells, and FACS enrichment was applied to TEMRA cells. A quantity of about 0.45 to 1 ug RNA underwent reverse transcription using random hexamers. TCR beta CDR3 was amplified by immunoSEQ covering 54 Vbeta and 13 Jbeta. TCRdb redid the calling of the immunoSEQ multiplex PCR reads with MiXCR, one entry per CDR3 protein. The data show 100,000 to 150,000 distinct CDR3 sequences, about 95% seen once. This clonotype has only a few counts. Specimen: CD4+ T cells from PBMCs. The receptor comes from a human donor in good health.

In DNA form, the CDR3 reads TGCAGCGTGGGACAGGTGCCCGAGGACGAGCAGTACTTC. Protein: CSVGQVPEDEQYF. The J gene is TRBJ2-7, the V gene TRBV29-1; 8 positions match TRBD1. The CDR3 covers 13 residues. Germline V gene lookup returns CDR1 SQVTM and CDR2 ANQGSEA. Trimming took 6 bases from V and 5 from J; bases not matched to a gene: 9.